Presented here are 16 T cell receptor beta chains from one specimen sequenced in a study of T cell repertoires in cytomegalovirus infection. Via MiXCR, TCRdb re-called the reads, giving one row per CDR3 protein. The sample includes hundreds of thousands of distinct CDR3 sequences, around a third of them seen just once. These TCRs are of unknown antigen specificity. Source: cultured PBMCs, taken from culture after CMV antigen stimulation. These receptors all stem from a human donor in good health (CMV status not recorded). Some clones in this sample may be carry-over from other donors' samples.

The chain carries TRBV5-1 and TRBJ2-1, with TRBD2 matching over 9 bases. Per germline, CDR1 SGHRS and CDR2 YFSETQ. Losses at the gene ends were 2 bases for V and 9 bases for J; bases not matched to a gene: 9. The CDR3 extends over 15 amino acids. The CDR3 DNA reads TGCGCCAGCAGCTTTCGAGTAGCGGGAGAGTTTGAGCAGTTCTTC. Protein: CASSFRVAGEFEQFF.

The rearrangement uses TRBV6-1 and TRBJ1-6; the match to TRBD1 covers 7 bases. V gave up 6 bases and J gave up 8 bases; unmatched junction bases: 10. The CDR3 consists of 15 residues. The germline CDR1 and CDR2 sequences are MNHNS and SASEGT. CDR3 residues: CASRGTERVYSPLHF. CDR3 DNA: TGTGCCAGCAGGGGGACAGAAAGAGTTTATTCACCCCTCCACTTT.

At least ten counts were recorded for this clonotype. J is TRBJ1-5 and V is TRBV7-2, with 8 bases identical to TRBD1. Germline loops: CDR1 SGHTA, CDR2 FQGNSA. J lost 8 bases, V lost 3 bases, and 6 bases had no gene match. This CDR3 is built from 14 residues. CDR3 nucleotide sequence: TGTGCCAGCAGCTTGGACAGGGTCTCTAAGCCCCAGCATTTT. This gives the protein CASSLDRVSKPQHF.

The chain carries TRBV10-3 and TRBJ2-7; 9 bases map to TRBD2. V lost 4 bases and J lost 2; bases outside the gene matches: 9. CDR1 is ENHRY, CDR2 SYGVKD, per germline. This CDR3 contains 16 residues. For the CDR3, the DNA is TGTGCCATCAGTGCCGGACTAGCGTCGGACCCCTACGAGCAGTACTTC. Translation: CAISAGLASDPYEQYF.

This clonotype was counted a few times. The chain recombines TRBV4-3 with TRBJ2-7; D not resolved. The germline V and J ends were trimmed by 1 base and 5 bases, with 12 bases remaining between them. The CDR3 is 14 residues long. CDR1 and CDR2 (germline): LGHNA, YSLEER. The CDR3 loop reads CASSQGAPRDEQYF. As DNA, the CDR3 is TGCGCCAGCAGCCAAGGGGCTCCCCGCGACGAGCAGTACTTC.

This clonotype occurred a few times. The V gene is TRBV27, the J gene TRBJ1-2; tentative D call: TRBD1 (5 bases). The V gene lost 6 bases and the J gene lost 6 bases, with 14 bases spanning the gap. The CDR3 has 13 residues. Per the germline V gene, CDR1 is MNHEY and CDR2 is SMNVEV (reference sequence). The CDR3 nucleotides are TGTGCCAGCAGACGACAGTCCCTTGATGGCTACACCTTC. Translating it yields CASRRQSLDGYTF.

This clonotype was observed at least ten times. CDR3: CASSLGPIYEQYF. In nucleotides, the CDR3 is TGTGCCAGCAGCTTGGGACCAATCTACGAGCAGTACTTC. The rearrangement links TRBV7-2 to TRBJ2-7, with D tentatively TRBD1 or TRBD2 (5 bases each). Germline lookup yields CDR1 SGHTA and CDR2 FQGNSA. Trimming stripped 3 bases from V and 3 bases from J, with 9 bases between. There are 13 residues in the CDR3.

This chain uses TRBV19 with TRBJ2-1; TRBD2 matches 8 bases. The germline gives CDR1 LNHDA, CDR2 SQIVND (reference sequence). The CDR3 is 16 amino acids. V lost 5 bases and J lost 4; bases outside the gene matches: 10. CDR3 residues: CASSLRGGGHYNEQFF. For the CDR3, the DNA is TGTGCCAGTAGTCTACGGGGGGGCGGGCATTACAATGAGCAGTTCTTC.

The chain employs TRBV29-1 and TRBJ2-2, with TRBD2 identical over 11 bases. CDR1 and CDR2 (germline): SQVTM, ANQGSEA. Trimming at V came to 7 bases and at J to 6 bases, leaving 7 bases not matched to a gene. CDR3 length equals 14 residues. CDR3 DNA sequence: TGCAGCGCTTTAACTAGCGGGAGTGCCGGGGAGCTGTTTTTT. It yields the protein CSALTSGSAGELFF.

The chain links TRBV29-1 to TRBJ1-1; 10 bases line up with TRBD1. The CDR3 extends over 17 amino acids. V lost 5 bases to trimming and J lost 2 bases; unmatched junction nucleotides: 14. CDR1 and CDR2 (germline): SQVTM, ANQGSEA. The CDR3 protein is CSVQIPGQGLPNTEAFF. The CDR3 nucleotides are TGCAGCGTTCAAATACCGGGACAGGGGTTACCCAACACTGAAGCTTTCTTT.

There are a few counts of this clonotype. The genes are TRBV4-1 and TRBJ1-2; D not certain. The germline V gene has CDR1 MGHRA and CDR2 YSYEKL. The CDR3 is 14 amino acids. V lost 1 base and J 8 bases, leaving 14 bases between the germline ends. CDR3 DNA sequence: TGCGCCAGCAGCCAAGGGGAAATGGTTACAGGCTACACCTTC. Its protein product is CASSQGEMVTGYTF.

This clonotype was seen more than once but under ten times. V and J are TRBV27 and TRBJ1-2, with TRBD1 as a possible D gene (6 bases). Germline values: CDR1 MNHEY, CDR2 SMNVEV (reference sequence). The CDR3 covers 19 residues. Trimming pared 2 bases from V and 6 bases from J, leaving 28 bases between. The CDR3 DNA follows: TGTGCCAGCAGTTTAAAACTCCTTATCCTCGACAGGCGGATCGATGGCTACACCTTC. Its protein product is CASSLKLLILDRRIDGYTF.

This clonotype was detected many times. The chain is built from TRBV7-2 and TRBJ2-7, with 7 bases that match TRBD2. This CDR3 region has 19 residues. CDR1 is SGHTA and CDR2 is FQGNSA in the germline V gene. Germline trimming cut 2 bases from V and 7 bases from J; bases unmatched to any gene: 23. CDR3 sequence reads: CASSLSPHLLWGGPGEQYF. CDR3 nucleotides: TGTGCCAGCAGCTTATCGCCGCATCTGTTGTGGGGAGGGCCAGGAGAGCAGTACTTC.

This clonotype was counted a few times. DNA for the CDR3: TGTGCCAGCAGTTTACGGCTCGTGAAGTTCAATGAGCAGTTCTTC. It yields the protein CASSLRLVKFNEQFF. The chain links TRBV28 to TRBJ2-1, with D unresolved. Germline V lookup: CDR1 MDHEN, CDR2 SYDVKM. V was pared by 2 bases and J by 6 bases, with 14 bases between. This CDR3 is built from 15 residues.

This clonotype occurred a few times. V and J are TRBV24-1 and TRBJ2-1; 10 bases map to TRBD2. The germline CDR1 and CDR2 sequences are KGHDR and SFDVKD. The trim removed 4 bases at V and 6 bases at J, leaving 26 bases unmatched. CDR3 size: 22 residues. CDR3 DNA sequence: TGTGCCACCAGTGACCGCCGGTTTCCTAGCGGGAGTTCGGGCATCGGGATCAATGAGCAGTTCTTC. Amino acid sequence: CATSDRRFPSGSSGIGINEQFF.

This clonotype has a count of ten or more. CDR3 region: CASSWATVQETQYF. The CDR3 nucleotides read TGTGCCAGCAGCTGGGCGACGGTCCAAGAGACCCAGTACTTC. The chain employs TRBV7-2 and TRBJ2-5, with D unresolved. V was clipped by 4 bases and J by 1 base, with 10 bases between them. Germline-derived CDR1 and CDR2 are SGHTA and FQGNSA. The CDR3 sequence is 14 residues long.